Judged by frequency, the clone carrying this T cell receptor (beta chain) is medium-sized. Its antigen is not identified. The CDR3 covers 14 residues. Germline-derived CDR1 and CDR2 are MNHEY and SVGAGI. The sample originates from a study of CXCR3-negative and CXCR3-positive naive CD8 T cells. For the study at large: For each library, about 1.5 +/- 0.3 million TRB reads were obtained, about 135 million in total. Broader study findings: Researchers report CXCR3 expression partially decreased after cryopreservation, with fresh PBMCs used in most assays. Hydrophobicity was higher for TRB CDR3s found in CXCR3-positive naive cells than in CXCR3-negative naive cells.

Carrying UMI labels, the TRB cDNA libraries were prepared through 5' RACE. One entry per CDR3 protein, without DNA, is what TCRdb gives after re-calling the 5' RACE reads. The listing contains under 7,000 distinct CDR3 sequences. Every individual CD8+ T cell subset underwent sorting in triplicate at around 300,000 cells apiece. The sequence derives from a human donor in good health. Some clones in this sample may be carry-over from other donors' samples. The sample consisted of naive CXCR3+ CD8+ T cells from blood. Subset of the sample: CD45RO-CCR7+CD27+CD95- naive CD8+ T cells expressing CXCR3 (TNR3+). The V gene is TRBV6-5, the J gene TRBJ1-1; TCRdb's assignment of TRBD1 cannot be checked, as there is no DNA. CDR3 residues: CASSPDGARTEAFF.